Below are 30 T cell receptor beta chains sequenced from a single sample in a study of control samples from healthy donors and cancer patients. Produced via immunoSEQ multiplex PCR; TCRdb's table is partial and in-frame only. The table includes more than 65,000 clones, around 80% detected once. Sequencing was done on a sample of blood. These receptors were taken from a man aged 60 to 69 in good health.

In the case of this clone: Mismatch with germline at one junction end may stem from a read error. This rearrangement joins TRBV6-5 to TRBJ1-4, with TRBD1 matching 7 bases. The length of the CDR3 is 15 residues. Germline CDR1 is MNHEY and CDR2 is SVGAGI. DNA for the CDR3: TGTGCCAGCAGTTACTCTGCAGGGGGAAATGGAAAACTGTTTTTT. This sequence encodes CASSYSAGGNGKLFF.

The rearrangement links TRBV28 to TRBJ1-2; D perhaps matches TRBD1 (6 bases). CDR1 is MDHEN and CDR2 is SYDVKM in the germline V gene. The V and J ends lost 7 bases and 3 bases respectively, with 18 bases between them. This CDR3 has 15 residues. The CDR3 protein is CASTPGGALHYGYTF. CDR3 DNA: TGTGCCAGCACACCCGGGGGGGCCCTTCACTATGGCTACACCTTC.

This chain links TRBV6-5 with TRBJ2-1, with 8 positions matching TRBD2. J lost 2 bases, V lost 4 bases, and 4 bases had no gene match. Germline-derived CDR1 and CDR2 are MNHEY and SVGAGI. This CDR3 has 15 amino acids. The CDR3 reads CASSLAGFAYNEQFF. DNA for the CDR3: TGTGCCAGCAGTTTAGCGGGATTTGCCTACAATGAGCAGTTCTTC.

The V gene is TRBV2, the J gene TRBJ2-1; TRBD1 might be the D (5 bases). Germline V CDR1 and CDR2: SNHLY, FYNNEI. CDR3 length: 14 amino acids. V lost 0 bases and J 6 bases, leaving 9 bases between the germline ends. CDR3 nucleotide sequence: TGTGCCAGCAGTGAAGCATGGGGCTCCAATGAGCAGTTCTTC. Residues: CASSEAWGSNEQFF. Using reference TRBV2 and TRBJ2-1 for the parts outside the CDR3, the full variable domain is EPEVTQTPSHQVTQMGQEVILRCVPISNHLYFYWYRQILGQKVEFLVSFYNNEISEKSEIFDDQFSVERPDGSNFTLKIRSTKLEDSAMYFCASSEAWGSNEQFFGPGTRLTVL.

V is TRBV7-9 and J is TRBJ2-1; D call uncertain. Trimming removed 5 bases from V and 7 bases from J, with 15 bases in between. The CDR3 covers 14 residues. Looked up from germline, CDR1 is SEHNR and CDR2 is FQNEAQ (reference sequence). The CDR3 loop is CASSPTGGANEQFF. The CDR3 region has the DNA TGTGCCAGCAGCCCCACTGGCGGAGCTAATGAGCAGTTCTTC.

This clone occurred once. This chain uses TRBV7-9 with TRBJ2-1; 8 nucleotides align to TRBD2. The CDR3 contains 15 residues. The germline V gene encodes CDR1 SEHNR and CDR2 FQNEAQ (reference sequence). V gave up 1 base and J gave up 4 bases; unmatched junction bases: 3. This chain's CDR3 is CASSLGTSNYNEQFF. CDR3 in DNA: TGTGCCAGCAGCTTAGGGACTAGCAATTACAATGAGCAGTTCTTC.

The rearrangement uses TRBV3-1 (or the pseudogene TRBV3-2) and TRBJ2-3; no reliable D call. V was pared by 2 bases and J by 2 bases, with 8 bases between. The CDR3 runs to 14 residues. The V gene's germline CDR1 is LGHDT and CDR2 YNNKEL (reference sequence). As DNA, the CDR3 is TGTGCCAGCAGCCAACGGGCAACCACAGATACGCAGTATTTT. It encodes CASSQRATTDTQYF.

The chain joins TRBV7-9 to TRBJ1-3, with D unclear. V gave up 6 bases and J gave up 3 bases, with 12 bases separating them. This CDR3 is built from 14 residues. The germline gives CDR1 SEHNR, CDR2 FQNEAQ (reference sequence). The CDR3 here is CASSTVDGGNTIYF. The CDR3 DNA is TGTGCCAGCAGTACCGTAGACGGTGGAAACACCATATATTTT.

The rearrangement uses TRBV7-2 and TRBJ1-1; TRBD1 matches 9 bases. The CDR3 covers 15 residues. Trimming cost V 5 bases and J 6 bases; bases outside gene matches: 10. Germline CDR1 reads SGHTA; CDR2 reads FQGNSA. In DNA form, the CDR3 reads TGTGCCAGCAGCCTCCAGGGACAGGGTGGCTCTGAAGCTTTCTTT. It is translated as CASSLQGQGGSEAFF.

The chain combines TRBV4-1 with TRBJ1-1; TRBD1 aligns across 7 bases. Germline V gene lookup returns CDR1 MGHRA and CDR2 YSYEKL. The CDR3 runs to 17 residues. V dropped 3 bases and J dropped 5; count of bases not matched to a gene: 15. CDR3 region: CASSHLLLQGDSTEAFF. The CDR3 DNA is TGCGCCAGCAGCCATTTATTACTTCAGGGGGATTCGACTGAAGCTTTCTTT.

The chain uses TRBV7-9 and TRBJ2-3; 7 bases are a match to TRBD1. Germline V lookup: CDR1 SEHNR, CDR2 FQNEAQ (reference sequence). The CDR3 is 16 residues long. With V trimmed by 5 bases and J by 4 bases, 12 bases remained unmatched. The CDR3 region is CASSPKGASFPDTQYF. The CDR3 nucleotides are TGTGCCAGCAGCCCAAAGGGGGCTAGCTTTCCAGATACGCAGTATTTT.

The genes are TRBV29-1 and TRBJ2-5; maybe TRBD2 (6 bases). Germline CDR1 SQVTM, CDR2 ANQGSEA. V lost 4 bases to trimming and J lost 7 bases, with 19 bases between them. CDR3 length: 14 residues. The CDR3: CSVGEGLYEGTQYF. The CDR3, as DNA: TGCAGCGTTGGAGAGGGACTCTATGAGGGGACCCAGTACTTC.

CDR3 residues: CASSMGHQYQPQHF. The CDR3, as DNA: TGTGCCAGTAGTATGGGACACCAGTATCAGCCCCAGCATTTT. The V call is TRBV19, the J call TRBJ1-5; possibly TRBD1 for D (6 bases). The CDR3 is 14 amino acids. Trimming cost V 3 bases and J 5 bases, with 11 bases left between them. Looked up from germline, CDR1 is LNHDA and CDR2 is SQIVND (reference sequence). The complete variable domain, with remaining parts taken from reference TRBV19 and TRBJ1-5, reads DGGITQSPKYLFRKEGQNVTLSCEQNLNHDAMYWYRQDPGQGLRLIYYSQIVNDFQKGDIAEGYSVSREKKESFPLTVTSAQKNPTAFYLCASSMGHQYQPQHFGDGTRLSIL.

The chain recombines TRBV29-1 with TRBJ2-1; 8 bases are shared with TRBD1. The CDR3 has 21 amino acids. From germline, CDR1 is SQVTM and CDR2 ANQGSEA. Trimming removed 0 bases from V and 0 bases from J; junction bases left unmatched: 19. In DNA, the CDR3 is TGCAGCGTTGAAGACCTACGCTTCCGGGACAGGTTCAGTAGCTCCTACAATGAGCAGTTCTTC. Translated, it gives CSVEDLRFRDRFSSSYNEQFF.

The CDR3 nucleotides are TGTGCCAGCAGTTTAACCCGTTCTCTGGGGGCCAACGTCCTGACTTTC. Translation: CASSLTRSLGANVLTF. This sequence joins TRBV27 and TRBJ2-6; D gene ambiguous. CDR1 MNHEY and CDR2 SMNVEV come from the germline V gene (reference sequence). CDR3 length: 16 residues. The V end lost 2 bases, the J end lost 4 bases, and 12 bases lay between the germline ends.

V gene TRBV5-5 combines with J gene TRBJ1-3; D possibly corresponds to TRBD1 (5 bases). The V gene's germline CDR1 is SGHKS and CDR2 YYEKEE (reference sequence). This CDR3 contains 16 residues. V was cut by 0 bases and J by 0 bases, with 10 bases left in between. In DNA, the CDR3 is TGTGCCAGCAGCTTGGGCCACAGGAGCTCTGGAAACACCATATATTTT. Its protein is CASSLGHRSSGNTIYF.

The chain is built from TRBV21-1 and TRBJ2-7; the table's D call, TRBD2, has no DNA check behind it. TRBV21-1 is annotated as a pseudogene. The CDR3 is 14 amino acids. DNA for the CDR3: TGTGCCAGCAGCAAAGGCGGGTGCTCCTACGAGCAGTACTTC. It encodes CASSKGGCSYEQYF.

This sequence joins TRBV4-3 and TRBJ2-5; 11 bases are shared with TRBD2. Germline CDR1 and CDR2: LGHNA and YSLEER. CDR3 length equals 18 residues. V lost 1 base and J lost 5; bases outside the gene matches: 12. CDR3 DNA sequence: TGCGCCAGCAGCCAAGCTTTACTAGCGGGAGCAACCGGGGAGACCCAGTACTTC. It codes for CASSQALLAGATGETQYF.

This chain uses TRBV5-4 with TRBJ2-1; perhaps TRBD2 as D (5 bases). CDR3 size: 12 residues. Between the trimmed V and J ends, which lost 0 bases and 10 bases, there was a span of 8 bases. Germline V lookup: CDR1 SGHNT, CDR2 YYREEE (reference sequence). CDR3 region: CASSLGLAEQFF. CDR3 nucleotide sequence: TGTGCCAGCAGCTTGGGGCTAGCAGAGCAGTTCTTC. The entire variable domain, with the rest obtained from reference TRBV5-4 and TRBJ2-1, is as follows: ETGVTQSPTHLIKTRGQQVTLRCSSQSGHNTVSWYQQALGQGPQFIFQYYREEENGRGNFPPRFSGLQFPNYSSELNVNALELDDSALYLCASSLGLAEQFFGPGTRLTVL.

The J gene is TRBJ2-1, the V gene TRBV6-2 or TRBV6-3; 7 nucleotides align to TRBD2. Germline CDR1 and CDR2: MNHEY and SVGEGT. V lost 0 bases and J lost 6; bases outside the gene matches: 2. This CDR3 is 14 amino acids long. CDR3 bases: TGTGCCAGCAGTTACTCTGGGACTATCAATGAGCAGTTCTTC. Residues: CASSYSGTINEQFF.

This chain joins TRBV9 and TRBJ2-2; TRBD2 is a possible D gene (5 bases). From germline, CDR1 is SGDLS and CDR2 YYNGEE. V lost 1 base, J lost 5 bases, and 12 bases lay in between. The CDR3 extends over 15 amino acids. CDR3 amino acids: CASSVRGSGTGELFF. CDR3 coding DNA: TGTGCCAGCAGCGTAAGAGGGTCCGGGACCGGGGAGCTGTTTTTT. The full variable domain, in which reference TRBV9 and TRBJ2-2 provide the parts outside the CDR3, is DSGVTQTPKHLITATGQRVTLRCSPRSGDLSVYWYQQSLDQGLQFLIQYYNGEERAKGNILERFSAQQFPDLHSELNLSSLELGDSALYFCASSVRGSGTGELFFGEGSRLTVL.

The DNA for the CDR3 is TGCAGCGTTGTATTGGCGAACTATGGCTACACCTTC. It encodes CSVVLANYGYTF. This chain joins TRBV29-1 and TRBJ1-2; D unclear. The CDR3 contains 12 residues. V lost 4 bases, J lost 2 bases, and 8 bases lay in between. Germline V CDR1 and CDR2: SQVTM, ANQGSEA. Filled out from reference TRBV29-1 and TRBJ1-2, the complete variable domain reads SAVISQKPSRDICQRGTSLTIQCQVDSQVTMMFWYRQQPGQSLTLIATANQGSEATYESGFVIDKFPISRPNLTFSTLTVSNMSPEDSSIYLCSVVLANYGYTFGSGTRLTVV.

Written as DNA, the CDR3 is TGTGCCAGCAGTGCCTCCGCGGGGGGCGGCTCCTACGAGCAGTACTTC. This codes for CASSASAGGGSYEQYF. V usage is TRBV6-1 and J usage is TRBJ2-7; 8 bases fit TRBD2. Germline trimming cut 4 bases from V and 0 bases from J; bases unmatched to any gene: 8. The germline gives CDR1 MNHNS, CDR2 SASEGT. This CDR3 is built from 16 residues.

This clone was recorded once. The chain joins TRBV10-3 to TRBJ2-7; 8 bases are a match to TRBD1. The CDR3 length is 13 residues. Trimming at V came to 3 bases and at J to 5 bases, leaving 3 bases not matched to a gene. Germline CDR1 reads ENHRY; CDR2 reads SYGVKD. The CDR3 here is CAISDRGQDEQYF. Written as DNA, the CDR3 is TGTGCCATCAGTGACAGGGGGCAAGACGAGCAGTACTTC.

The rearrangement joins TRBV6-5 to TRBJ2-7; D perhaps matches TRBD2 (6 bases). CDR3 size: 13 residues. The ends were cut back, 2 bases at V and 3 bases at J, with 8 bases in the middle. Germline-derived CDR1 and CDR2 are MNHEY and SVGAGI. CDR3 sequence reads: CASSYRTNYEQYF. CDR3 nucleotide sequence: TGTGCCAGCAGTTACCGGACTAACTACGAGCAGTACTTC.

CDR3: CASSRGQYGYTF. CDR3 bases: TGTGCCAGCAGCCGGGGACAGTATGGCTACACCTTC. This sequence joins TRBV3-1 (or the pseudogene TRBV3-2) and TRBJ1-2; TRBD1 aligns across 7 bases. There are 12 residues in the CDR3. The germline gives CDR1 LGHDT, CDR2 YNNKEL (reference sequence). V lost 4 bases to trimming and J lost 5 bases; unmatched junction nucleotides: 1.

The rearrangement uses TRBV6-1 and TRBJ2-7, with D perhaps being TRBD1 or TRBD2 (6 bases each). V dropped 0 bases and J dropped 0 bases, with 15 bases sitting between them. The V gene's germline CDR1 is MNHNS and CDR2 SASEGT. There are 17 residues in the CDR3. DNA of the CDR3: TGTGCCAGCAGTGAAGCCCTAGGGGGGAAGAGCTCCTACGAGCAGTACTTC. Its translation: CASSEALGGKSSYEQYF.

The chain joins TRBV5-1 to TRBJ2-1; 11 bases fit TRBD2. The CDR3 sequence is 18 residues long. With V trimmed by 3 bases and J by 2 bases, 10 bases remained unmatched. Per germline, CDR1 SGHRS and CDR2 YFSETQ. CDR3 sequence: CASSWASGRYITYNEQFF. The CDR3 region has the DNA TGCGCCAGCAGCTGGGCTAGCGGGAGGTATATTACCTACAATGAGCAGTTCTTC.

V and J are TRBV9 and TRBJ1-3, with unresolved D. Per the germline V gene, CDR1 is SGDLS and CDR2 is YYNGEE. Between the trimmed V and J ends, which lost 3 bases and 0 bases, there was a span of 10 bases. The CDR3 totals 15 residues. The CDR3 bases are TGTGCCAGCAGCGCCACCAGTTTCTCTGGAAACACCATATATTTT. Encoded protein: CASSATSFSGNTIYF.

This chain joins TRBV4-3 and TRBJ2-3; 8 nucleotides match TRBD2. The trim removed 0 bases at V and 4 bases at J, leaving 12 bases unmatched. Germline CDR1 is LGHNA and CDR2 is YSLEER. The CDR3 has 18 residues. CDR3 nucleotide sequence: TGCGCCAGCAGCCAAGATTTTTTCGCTAGCGGGTTCCCAGATACGCAGTATTTT. Its translation: CASSQDFFASGFPDTQYF.